This section outlines one TCR beta chain sequence together with its context. The sample comes from a study of blood T cell repertoires in COVID-19. Sequencing was performed with immunoSEQ multiplex PCR; in TCRdb, only in-frame clones are kept and a portion is missing. The top ten hold under 2.5% of the sample, which has around 150,000 clones, about 90% seen once. Germline CDR1 reads SGHNT; CDR2 reads YYREEE (reference sequence). The CDR3 spans 15 residues. The V end was cut by 0 bases, the J end by 2 bases, with 8 bases between. The sample was peripheral blood. The receptor's source is a man in his fifties with active COVID-19. V and J are TRBV5-4 and TRBJ2-2; D call uncertain. The CDR3 reads CASSLAGTNTGELFF. DNA of the CDR3: TGTGCCAGCAGCTTGGCAGGAACCAACACCGGGGAGCTGTTTTTT.